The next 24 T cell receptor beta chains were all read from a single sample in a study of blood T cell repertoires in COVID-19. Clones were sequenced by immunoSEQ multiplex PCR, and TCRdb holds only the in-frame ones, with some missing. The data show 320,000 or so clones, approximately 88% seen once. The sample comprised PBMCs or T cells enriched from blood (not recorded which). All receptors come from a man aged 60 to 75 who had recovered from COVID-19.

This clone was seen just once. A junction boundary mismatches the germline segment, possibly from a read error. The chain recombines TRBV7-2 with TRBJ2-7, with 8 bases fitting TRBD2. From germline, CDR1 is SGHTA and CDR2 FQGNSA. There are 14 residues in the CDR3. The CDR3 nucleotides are TGTGCCAGCAGCTTAGCGTTGCGGGGGGCTGATAGGGACTTC. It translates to CASSLALRGADRDF.

The CDR3 is CASSPRRFGQGGRQETQYF. The CDR3 nucleotides read TGTGCCAGTAGCCCCCGACGTTTTGGACAGGGGGGTCGGCAAGAGACCCAGTACTTC. V is TRBV19 and J is TRBJ2-5; the match to TRBD1 covers 10 bases. CDR3 length equals 19 residues. Germline assignment: CDR1 LNHDA and CDR2 SQIVND (reference sequence). The trim removed 6 bases at V and 2 bases at J, leaving 18 bases unmatched. The variable domain in full, with the rest retrieved from reference TRBV19 and TRBJ2-5, is DGGITQSPKYLFRKEGQNVTLSCEQNLNHDAMYWYRQDPGQGLRLIYYSQIVNDFQKGDIAEGYSVSREKKESFPLTVTSAQKNPTAFYLCASSPRRFGQGGRQETQYFGPGTRLLVL.

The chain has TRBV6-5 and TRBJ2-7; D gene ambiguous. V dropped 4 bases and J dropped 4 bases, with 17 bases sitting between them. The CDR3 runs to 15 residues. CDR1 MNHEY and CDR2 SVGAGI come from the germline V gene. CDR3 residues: CASSFQESRAYEQYF. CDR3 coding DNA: TGTGCCAGCAGTTTTCAAGAATCTAGAGCTTACGAGCAGTACTTC.

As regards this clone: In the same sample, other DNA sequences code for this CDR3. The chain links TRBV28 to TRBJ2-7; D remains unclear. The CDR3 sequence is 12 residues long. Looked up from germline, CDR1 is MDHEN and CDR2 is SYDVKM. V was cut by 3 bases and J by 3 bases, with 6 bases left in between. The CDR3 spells CASSLSRYEQYF. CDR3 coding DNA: TGTGCCAGCAGTTTGTCGCGCTACGAGCAGTACTTC.

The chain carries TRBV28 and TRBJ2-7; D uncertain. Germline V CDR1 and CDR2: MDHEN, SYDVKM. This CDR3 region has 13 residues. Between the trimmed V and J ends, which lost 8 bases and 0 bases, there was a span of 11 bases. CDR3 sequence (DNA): TGTGCCAGCGCAAGAGGTAGCTCCTACGAGCAGTACTTC. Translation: CASARGSSYEQYF.

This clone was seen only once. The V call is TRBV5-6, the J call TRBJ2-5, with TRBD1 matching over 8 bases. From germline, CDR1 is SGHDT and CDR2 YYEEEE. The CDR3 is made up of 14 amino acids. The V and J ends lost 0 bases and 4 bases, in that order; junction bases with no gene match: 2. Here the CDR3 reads CASSLVDRGETQYF. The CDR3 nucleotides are TGTGCCAGCAGCTTGGTCGACAGGGGAGAGACCCAGTACTTC.

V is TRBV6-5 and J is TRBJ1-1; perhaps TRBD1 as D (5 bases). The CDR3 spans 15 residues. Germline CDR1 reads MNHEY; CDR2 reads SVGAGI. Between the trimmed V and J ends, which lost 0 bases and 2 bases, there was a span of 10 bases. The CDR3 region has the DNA TGTGCCAGCAGTTACTCGGGAGGGGTCAACACTGAAGCTTTCTTT. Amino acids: CASSYSGGVNTEAFF.

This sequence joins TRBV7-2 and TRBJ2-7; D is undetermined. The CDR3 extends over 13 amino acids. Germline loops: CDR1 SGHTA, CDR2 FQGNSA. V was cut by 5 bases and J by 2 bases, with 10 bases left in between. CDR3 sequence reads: CASSPASAYEQYF. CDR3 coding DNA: TGTGCCAGCAGCCCCGCGAGTGCCTACGAGCAGTACTTC.

This CDR3 is CASSLRVSAKNIQYF. The CDR3 region has the DNA TGTGCCAGCAGTTTACGGGTTTCGGCCAAAAACATTCAGTACTTC. The chain combines TRBV27 with TRBJ2-4; D remains unclear. This CDR3 comprises 15 residues. Deletions cut 2 bases from V and 1 base from J, with 9 bases between. Per germline, CDR1 MNHEY and CDR2 SMNVEV (reference sequence).

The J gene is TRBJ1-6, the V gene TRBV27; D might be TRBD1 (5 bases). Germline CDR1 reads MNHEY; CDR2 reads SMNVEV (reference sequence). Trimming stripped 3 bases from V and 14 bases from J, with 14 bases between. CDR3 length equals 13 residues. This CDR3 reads CASSFTQGLSLHF. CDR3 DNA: TGTGCCAGCAGTTTCACCCAGGGACTCTCCCTCCACTTT.

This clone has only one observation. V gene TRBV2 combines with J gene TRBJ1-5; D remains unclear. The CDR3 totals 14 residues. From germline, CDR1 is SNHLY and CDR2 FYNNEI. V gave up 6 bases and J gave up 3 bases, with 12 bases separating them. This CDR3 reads CASSANSDNQPQHF. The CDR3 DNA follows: TGTGCCAGCAGCGCTAACAGTGACAATCAGCCCCAGCATTTT.

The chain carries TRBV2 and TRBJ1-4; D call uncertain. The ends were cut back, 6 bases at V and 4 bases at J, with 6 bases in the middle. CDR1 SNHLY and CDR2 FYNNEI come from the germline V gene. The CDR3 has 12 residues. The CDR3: CASRDYNEKLFF. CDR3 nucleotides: TGTGCCAGCAGGGACTATAATGAAAAACTGTTTTTT.

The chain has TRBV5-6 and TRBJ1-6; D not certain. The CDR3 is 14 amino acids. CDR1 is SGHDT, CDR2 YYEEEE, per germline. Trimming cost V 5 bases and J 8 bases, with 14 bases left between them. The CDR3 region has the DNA TGTGCCAGCAGTTGGTCCGGGTCATATTCACCCCTCCACTTT. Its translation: CASSWSGSYSPLHF.

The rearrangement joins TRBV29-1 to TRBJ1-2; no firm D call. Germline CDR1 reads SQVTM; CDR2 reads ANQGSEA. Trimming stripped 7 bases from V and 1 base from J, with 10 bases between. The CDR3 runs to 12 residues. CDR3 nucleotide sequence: TGCAGCGCCTCAGCTAGTAACTATGGCTACACCTTC. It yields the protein CSASASNYGYTF.

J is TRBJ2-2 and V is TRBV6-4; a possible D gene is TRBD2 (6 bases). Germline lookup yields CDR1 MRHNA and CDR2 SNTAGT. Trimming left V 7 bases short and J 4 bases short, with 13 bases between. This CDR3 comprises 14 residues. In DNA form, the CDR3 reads TGTGCCAGCACCAGGGAGGTGGGCACCGGGGAGCTGTTTTTT. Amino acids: CASTREVGTGELFF.

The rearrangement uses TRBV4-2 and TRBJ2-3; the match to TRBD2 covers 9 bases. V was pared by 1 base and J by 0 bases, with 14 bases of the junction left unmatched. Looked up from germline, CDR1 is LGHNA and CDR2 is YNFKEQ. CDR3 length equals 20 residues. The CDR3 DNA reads TGTGCCAGCAGCCAAGCTTGGTCTGGCGGGAGGGCCCCTAGCACAGATACGCAGTATTTT. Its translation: CASSQAWSGGRAPSTDTQYF.

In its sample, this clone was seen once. CDR3 region: CASSLGLAGELPQYF. The CDR3 DNA is TGTGCCAGCAGCTTAGGACTAGCGGGAGAGCTCCCGCAGTATTTT. The chain recombines TRBV7-9 with TRBJ2-3, with TRBD2 identical over 12 bases. The germline V gene has CDR1 SEHNR and CDR2 FQNEAQ (reference sequence). The CDR3 contains 15 residues. Trimming removed 1 base from V and 10 bases from J; junction bases left unmatched: 6. Full variable domain (remainder filled in from reference TRBV7-9 and TRBJ2-3): DTGVSQNPRHKITKRGQNVTFRCDPISEHNRLYWYRQTLGQGPEFLTYFQNEAQLEKSRLLSDRFSAERPKGSFSTLEIQRTEQGDSAMYLCASSLGLAGELPQYFGPGTRLTVL.

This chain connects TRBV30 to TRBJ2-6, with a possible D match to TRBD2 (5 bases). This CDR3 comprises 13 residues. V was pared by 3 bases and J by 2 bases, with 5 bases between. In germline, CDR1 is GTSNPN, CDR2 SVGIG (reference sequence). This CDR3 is CAWSGTGANVLTF. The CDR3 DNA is TGTGCCTGGAGCGGGACTGGGGCCAACGTCCTGACTTTC.

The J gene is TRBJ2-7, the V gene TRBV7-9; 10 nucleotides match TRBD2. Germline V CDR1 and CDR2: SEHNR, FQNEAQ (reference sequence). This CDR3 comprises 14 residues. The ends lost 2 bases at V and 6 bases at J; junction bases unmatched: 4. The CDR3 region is CASSLLAGVLEQYF. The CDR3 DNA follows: TGTGCCAGCAGCTTACTAGCGGGAGTTCTCGAGCAGTACTTC.

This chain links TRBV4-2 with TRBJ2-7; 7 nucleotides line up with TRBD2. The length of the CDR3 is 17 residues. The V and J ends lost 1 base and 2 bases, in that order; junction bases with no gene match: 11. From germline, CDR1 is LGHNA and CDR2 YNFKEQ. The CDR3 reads CASSQVTGRENTYEQYF. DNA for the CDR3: TGTGCCAGCAGCCAAGTGACTGGGCGGGAGAACACCTACGAGCAGTACTTC.

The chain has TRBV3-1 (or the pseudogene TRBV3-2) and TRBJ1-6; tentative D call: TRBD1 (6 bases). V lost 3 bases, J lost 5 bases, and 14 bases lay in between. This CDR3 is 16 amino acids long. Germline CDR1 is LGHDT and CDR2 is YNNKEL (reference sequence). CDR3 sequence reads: CASSHLGAGDNSPLHF. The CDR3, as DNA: TGTGCCAGCAGCCACCTCGGGGCAGGGGATAATTCACCCCTCCACTTT.

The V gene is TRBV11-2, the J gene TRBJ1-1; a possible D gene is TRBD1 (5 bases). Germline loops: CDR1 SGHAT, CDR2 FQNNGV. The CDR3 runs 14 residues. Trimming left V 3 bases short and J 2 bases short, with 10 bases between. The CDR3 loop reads CASSFQGGNTEAFF. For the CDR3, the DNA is TGTGCCAGCAGCTTTCAGGGAGGAAACACTGAAGCTTTCTTT.

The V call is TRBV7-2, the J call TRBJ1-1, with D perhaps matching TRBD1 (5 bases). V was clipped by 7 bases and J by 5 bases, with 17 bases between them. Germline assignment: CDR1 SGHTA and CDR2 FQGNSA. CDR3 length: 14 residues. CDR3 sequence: CASNLGGFDTEAFF. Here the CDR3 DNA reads TGTGCCAGCAACCTGGGGGGGTTCGATACTGAAGCTTTCTTT.

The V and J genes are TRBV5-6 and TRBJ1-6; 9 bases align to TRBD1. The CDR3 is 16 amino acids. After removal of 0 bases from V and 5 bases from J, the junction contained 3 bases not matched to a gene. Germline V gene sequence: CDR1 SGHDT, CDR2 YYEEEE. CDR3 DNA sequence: TGTGCCAGCAGCTTGGCTGGGACAGGGAATAATTCACCCCTCCACTTT. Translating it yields CASSLAGTGNNSPLHF.